Below are 20 T cell receptor beta chains sequenced from a single sample in a study of T-cell reconstitution after alpha-beta-depleted transplantation in children. Preparation of the TCRbeta library used unique molecular identifiers. From the PCR reads, TCRdb called clonotypes with MiXCR, one entry per CDR3 protein. The table records about 900,000 distinct CDR3 sequences, 25% to 35% of them present only once. Sequenced here: PBMCs, mostly from graft donor cells, sampled 360 days after TCRalphabeta/CD19-depleted stem cell transplant. These receptors were taken from a boy under two years old who had a stem cell transplant for SCID, so the T cells may come from the graft donor.

The chain recombines TRBV10-3 with TRBJ2-7, with TRBD2 matching over 12 bases. This CDR3 contains 16 residues. J was trimmed by 0 bases and V by 6 bases; bases with no gene match: 6. Germline lookup yields CDR1 ENHRY and CDR2 SYGVKD. In DNA, the CDR3 is TGTGCCATCAGCGGACGACTAGCGGGGGACTCCTACGAGCAGTACTTC. It yields the protein CAISGRLAGDSYEQYF.

This clonotype has just a few counts. This chain links TRBV9 with TRBJ1-2; possible D gene TRBD1, 6 bases. Per germline, CDR1 SGDLS and CDR2 YYNGEE. V was trimmed by 3 bases and J by 4 bases, leaving 16 bases between them. The CDR3 spans 15 residues. CDR3 sequence: CASSAQGKALYGYTF. The CDR3 DNA reads TGTGCCAGCAGCGCCCAGGGGAAAGCTCTCTATGGCTACACCTTC.

In this sample, this clonotype turned up a few times. The chain couples TRBV3-1 to TRBJ2-5; 9 bases are a match to TRBD2. CDR1 is LGHDT, CDR2 YNNKEL, per germline (reference sequence). V gave up 0 bases and J gave up 2 bases; unmatched junction bases: 7. CDR3 length: 17 amino acids. The CDR3 DNA sequence: TGTGCCAGCAGCCAAGAAGGGCTAGCGGGGACACAAGAGACCCAGTACTTC. Translation: CASSQEGLAGTQETQYF.

The genes are TRBV6-2 or TRBV6-3 and TRBJ2-5, with D hard to call. Trimming took 6 bases from V and 1 from J, leaving 15 bases between them. CDR1 is MNHEY, CDR2 SVGEGT, per germline. The CDR3 runs to 15 residues. The CDR3 sequence is CASSQGRHGQETQYF. DNA for the CDR3: TGTGCCAGCAGCCAAGGGCGACACGGCCAAGAGACCCAGTACTTC.

The chain employs TRBV29-1 and TRBJ2-7; 9 bases align to TRBD1. Germline V CDR1 and CDR2: SQVTM, ANQGSEA. The CDR3 length is 16 residues. Trimming removed 6 bases from V and 6 bases from J; junction bases left unmatched: 18. CDR3 sequence: CSVQQGAARNIGEQYF. CDR3 nucleotide sequence: TGCAGCGTCCAACAGGGGGCCGCCCGCAATATTGGCGAGCAGTACTTC.

This clonotype has a handful of counts. V gene TRBV2 combines with J gene TRBJ2-5; 10 positions match TRBD1. Per the germline V gene, CDR1 is SNHLY and CDR2 is FYNNEI. The CDR3 loop spans 15 amino acids. With 6 bases clipped from V and 6 bases from J, the junction kept 10 bases outside the gene matches. CDR3 protein: CASRTLTGGAKTQYF. DNA of the CDR3: TGTGCCAGCAGAACTCTGACAGGGGGCGCGAAGACCCAGTACTTC.

This chain joins TRBV20-1 and TRBJ2-5, with 9 bases matching TRBD2. J was trimmed by 3 bases and V by 6 bases; bases with no gene match: 5. The V gene's germline CDR1 is DFQATT and CDR2 SNEGSKA (reference sequence). The CDR3 runs 13 residues. The CDR3 DNA reads TGCAGTGCGCCGGGACTAGCTGAAGAGACCCAGTACTTC. Its protein is CSAPGLAEETQYF.

This clonotype was counted ten times or more. The V and J genes are TRBV20-1 and TRBJ1-2, with TRBD1 matching over 8 bases. The CDR3 has 17 residues. Per germline, CDR1 DFQATT and CDR2 SNEGSKA (reference sequence). The V and J ends lost 3 bases and 0 bases, in that order; junction bases with no gene match: 12. The CDR3 bases are TGCAGTGCTAGGGGGCCCGGACAGGGAACTACTAACTATGGCTACACCTTC. Amino acid sequence: CSARGPGQGTTNYGYTF.

The rearrangement links TRBV28 to TRBJ1-2, with D possibly TRBD1 on 5 matching bases. The V gene's germline CDR1 is MDHEN and CDR2 SYDVKM. This CDR3 has 14 amino acids. Deletions cut 2 bases from V and 8 bases from J, with 15 bases between. CDR3: CASSLLGTAQGYTF. CDR3 bases: TGTGCCAGCAGTTTACTAGGGACCGCTCAGGGCTACACCTTC.

In this sample, this clonotype turned up a few times. The chain is built from TRBV5-1 and TRBJ2-7; D is unclear. This CDR3 is built from 14 residues. The ends were cut back, 3 bases at V and 7 bases at J, with 17 bases in the middle. Germline V gene sequence: CDR1 SGHRS, CDR2 YFSETQ. CDR3 residues: CASSSQAEAREQYF. For the CDR3, the DNA is TGCGCCAGCAGCTCCCAGGCAGAAGCGAGGGAGCAGTACTTC.

The chain is built from TRBV6-5 and TRBJ2-3, with TRBD2 identical over 7 bases. The V gene's germline CDR1 is MNHEY and CDR2 SVGAGI. The V gene end was trimmed by 5 bases and the J gene end by 8 bases; junction bases not matched to a gene: 19. This CDR3 spans 17 amino acids. For the CDR3, the DNA is TGTGCCAGCAGTCCTGGGAAGGTGACTAGCTTTGTGGGTACGCAGTATTTT. Its protein is CASSPGKVTSFVGTQYF.

This chain links TRBV28 with TRBJ1-3; perhaps TRBD1 as D (6 bases). V was cut by 3 bases and J by 5 bases, with 20 bases left in between. In germline, CDR1 is MDHEN, CDR2 SYDVKM. The CDR3 extends over 17 amino acids. The CDR3 protein is CASSFYHDGGRRNTIYF. The CDR3 DNA follows: TGTGCCAGCAGTTTCTACCACGACGGGGGGCGAAGAAACACCATATATTTT.

CDR3: CSARAFNLLGEQYF. CDR3 DNA: TGCAGTGCTAGAGCCTTCAACCTCCTGGGCGAGCAGTACTTC. The rearrangement links TRBV20-1 to TRBJ2-7; no definite D call. This CDR3 has 14 amino acids. CDR1 is DFQATT and CDR2 is SNEGSKA in the germline V gene (reference sequence). V was trimmed by 1 base and J by 6 bases, leaving 16 bases between them.

The chain couples TRBV29-1 to TRBJ2-3, with 12 positions matching TRBD2. Germline values: CDR1 SQVTM, CDR2 ANQGSEA. V trimming: 1 base; J trimming: 8 bases; junction bases outside the gene matches: 4. The CDR3 is 14 residues long. CDR3 DNA sequence: TGCAGCGTTGAAGGGACTAGCGGGGAGGGTACGCAGTATTTT. It encodes CSVEGTSGEGTQYF.

V usage is TRBV20-1 and J usage is TRBJ1-6, with 9 positions matching TRBD1. The V and J ends lost 5 bases and 7 bases, in that order; junction bases with no gene match: 12. Germline V gene sequence: CDR1 DFQATT, CDR2 SNEGSKA (reference sequence). The CDR3 covers 16 residues. The CDR3 bases are TGCAGTGCTCCATTTCCGGGACAGGGTGTAAATTCACCCCTCCACTTT. Translation gives CSAPFPGQGVNSPLHF.

This clonotype showed up just a few times. The genes are TRBV5-1 and TRBJ2-5, with no clear D. Trimming took 0 bases from V and 5 from J, leaving 14 bases between them. CDR1 SGHRS and CDR2 YFSETQ come from the germline V gene. The CDR3 consists of 15 residues. The CDR3 coding sequence is TGCGCCAGCAGCTTGGCTGGGGTCGTGTGGGAGACCCAGTACTTC. Translated, it gives CASSLAGVVWETQYF.

This clonotype was found a few times. The CDR3 protein is CASSPLDGYTF. The CDR3 DNA reads TGTGCCAGCAGCCCCCTGGATGGCTACACCTTC. V gene TRBV12-3 or TRBV12-4 combines with J gene TRBJ1-2, with D uncertain. The CDR3 loop spans 11 amino acids. Between the trimmed V and J ends, which lost 6 bases and 6 bases, there was a span of 8 bases.

This clonotype was picked up a small number of times. The rearrangement links TRBV12-3 or TRBV12-4 to TRBJ1-1; unclear D gene. The germline V and J ends were trimmed by 6 bases and 0 bases, with 8 bases remaining between them. The length of the CDR3 is 13 residues. The CDR3 DNA reads as TGTGCCAGCAGCCGGGCCATGAACACTGAAGCTTTCTTT. It specifies CASSRAMNTEAFF.

This clonotype was seen a handful of times. This chain uses TRBV12-3 or TRBV12-4 with TRBJ1-1, with D hard to call. There are 15 residues in the CDR3. The V end was cut by 3 bases, the J end by 0 bases, with 11 bases between. The CDR3 DNA reads as TGTGCCAGCAGTTTGGCCCCAGACATGAACACTGAAGCTTTCTTT. It specifies CASSLAPDMNTEAFF.

This chain joins TRBV6-1 and TRBJ1-1; 7 bases match TRBD1. The J segment lost 7 bases and the V segment lost 5 bases, leaving 10 bases of the junction unmatched. The CDR3 totals 14 residues. Germline CDR1 MNHNS, CDR2 SASEGT. The CDR3 nucleotides are TGTGCCAGCAGTATACAGGGGAGGGTGGATGAAGCTTTCTTT. Translated, it gives CASSIQGRVDEAFF.